The rows below give T cell receptor beta chains drawn from one sample of a study of T cell responses to AZD1222 COVID-19 vaccine. This table comes from immunoSEQ multiplex PCR, and its TCRdb copy is limited to in-frame clones, with some not included. The sample contains tens of thousands of clones, approximately 80% of which appear only once. The sample in question was peripheral blood, obtained on day 0 of AZD1222 vaccination. The receptors stem from an adult in good health. The CDR3 runs from the conserved cysteine through the conserved F or W. D genes are given only for firm matches. Clone size appears in some rows only: once, few, many, or a class for an expanded clone.

D: -
J: TRBJ2-3
V: TRBV5-1
size: -
DNA: TGCGCCAGCAGCTTGGGGGGCCTCACAGATACGCAGTATTTT
CDR3: CASSLGGLTDTQYF

D: TRBD2
J: TRBJ2-1
V: TRBV18
size: -
DNA: TGTGCCAGCTCACTAAGTTTGACTAGCGGTCTGGATGAGCAGTTCTTC
CDR3: CASSLSLTSGLDEQFF

D: -
J: TRBJ2-2
V: TRBV10-3
size: -
DNA: TGTGCCATCAGCCCCAAAAAGCGGGCAGAGTCGAACACCGGGGAGCTGTTTTTT
CDR3: CAISPKKRAESNTGELFF

D: TRBD1
J: TRBJ2-1
V: TRBV25-1
size: -
DNA: TGTGCCAGCAGTGAAGGTAGGGACAGGGAGGTGGTCTTC
CDR3: CASSEGRDREVVF

D: -
J: TRBJ2-5
V: TRBV3-1/TRBV3-2
size: -
DNA: TGTGCCAGCAGCCAAGGTCGAGTTCTCCAAGAGACCCAGTACTTC
CDR3: CASSQGRVLQETQYF

D: TRBD1
J: TRBJ1-6
V: TRBV7-8
size: -
DNA: TGTGCCAGCAGCCCCGGGACAGGGGGACTTTTTATCCTATCCCTCCACTTT
CDR3: CASSPGTGGLFILSLHF

D: TRBD1
J: TRBJ2-7
V: TRBV15
size: -
DNA: TGTGCCACCAGCAGAGGCCAACAGGGGGCCGGGGGGCAGTACTTC
CDR3: CATSRGQQGAGGQYF

D: -
J: TRBJ1-4
V: TRBV10-3
size: -
DNA: TGTGCCATCAGTGAAAGACAAGGCGTGGGTGAAAAACTGTTTTTT
CDR3: CAISERQGVGEKLFF

D: TRBD2
J: TRBJ2-1
V: TRBV7-6
size: -
DNA: TGTGCCAGCAGCCTGCGAGCGGGGGCAACACCCAATGAGCAGTTCTTC
CDR3: CASSLRAGATPNEQFF

D: -
J: TRBJ1-1
V: TRBV18
size: -
DNA: TGTGCCAGCTCACCGGGACGGTCTAACACTGAAGCTTTCTTT
CDR3: CASSPGRSNTEAFF

D: -
J: TRBJ2-7
V: TRBV12-3/TRBV12-4
size: -
DNA: TGTGCCAGCAGTTCCGGGACCTCCTACGAGCAGTACTTC
CDR3: CASSSGTSYEQYF

D: TRBD1
J: TRBJ1-3
V: TRBV24-1
size: -
DNA: TGTGCCACCAGTGACGGGGACAGGGATCGAAACACCATATATTTT
CDR3: CATSDGDRDRNTIYF

D: TRBD2
J: TRBJ2-1
V: TRBV6-5
size: -
DNA: TGTGCCAGCAAATTGGGTGCTAGCGGGAGGAATGAGCAGTTCTTC
CDR3: CASKLGASGRNEQFF

D: -
J: TRBJ1-1
V: TRBV5-1
size: few
DNA: TGCGCCAGCAGCTTGTCATGGGGCTTTCGCACTGAAGCTTTCTTT
CDR3: CASSLSWGFRTEAFF

D: TRBD2
J: TRBJ2-1
V: TRBV10-2
size: -
DNA: TGCGCCAGCACGACTAGCGGGAGATGGAATGAGCAGTTCTTC
CDR3: CASTTSGRWNEQFF

D: TRBD2
J: TRBJ2-3
V: TRBV10-3
size: -
DNA: TGTGCCATCAGAGCGGGACTAGCGGGGAGCACAGATACGCAGTATTTT
CDR3: CAIRAGLAGSTDTQYF

D: -
J: TRBJ1-3
V: TRBV25-1
size: -
DNA: TGTGCCAGCCGGACAGACTCTGGAAACACCATATATTTT
CDR3: CASRTDSGNTIYF

D: TRBD2
J: TRBJ2-3
V: TRBV6-5
size: once
DNA: TGTGCCAGCAGAATTAGCGGGAGGTCGACAGATACGCAGTATTTT
CDR3: CASRISGRSTDTQYF

D: -
J: TRBJ1-4
V: TRBV6-5
size: -
DNA: TGTGCCAGCGCGGGGGTTGGGGAAAAACTGTTTTTT
CDR3: CASAGVGEKLFF

D: -
J: TRBJ1-6
V: TRBV9
size: few
DNA: TGTGCCAGCAGCCCGTTTGGGCGGCATAATTCACCCCTCCACTTT
CDR3: CASSPFGRHNSPLHF

D: -
J: TRBJ2-4
V: TRBV12-5
size: few
DNA: TGTGCTAGTGGTTTGGTATTGTTCTGGGACGAAAACATTCAGTACTTC
CDR3: CASGLVLFWDENIQYF

D: -
J: TRBJ2-3
V: TRBV24-1
size: -
DNA: TGTGCCACCAGTGATCCTGTTGTGACAGGTTTCACAGATACGCAGTATTTT
CDR3: CATSDPVVTGFTDTQYF

D: TRBD1
J: TRBJ2-3
V: TRBV10-3
size: many
DNA: TGTGCCATCACCCCGGGACAGGGGTCCGTCGATACGCAGTATTTT
CDR3: CAITPGQGSVDTQYF

D: -
J: TRBJ2-5
V: TRBV11-2
size: -
DNA: TGTGCCAGCAGCCCGAGCGGTCGTCAAGAGACCCAGTACTTC
CDR3: CASSPSGRQETQYF

D: TRBD1
J: TRBJ1-6
V: TRBV5-4
size: few
DNA: TGTGCCAGCAGCACTGGTGGCAGGGGGCTTGGTTCACCCCTCCACTTT
CDR3: CASSTGGRGLGSPLHF

D: -
J: TRBJ2-2
V: TRBV30
size: -
DNA: TGTGCCTGGAGTCCCCCCAATAGCGGGGAGCTGTTTTTT
CDR3: CAWSPPNSGELFF

D: TRBD1
J: TRBJ2-7
V: TRBV6-5
size: -
DNA: TGTGCCAGCAGTTTGACAGGGGCTTCTTACGAGCAGTACTTC
CDR3: CASSLTGASYEQYF

D: TRBD2
J: TRBJ2-3
V: TRBV19
size: -
DNA: TGTGCCAGTAGTATCCCCGGGGGGACAGATACGCAGTATTTT
CDR3: CASSIPGGTDTQYF

D: TRBD2
J: TRBJ2-7
V: TRBV6-5
size: -
DNA: TGTGCCAGCAGTCAGACTAGCGGGCACTCCTACGAGCAGTACTTC
CDR3: CASSQTSGHSYEQYF

D: TRBD1
J: TRBJ1-5
V: TRBV30
size: once
DNA: TGTGCCTGGAGTGTTTCCCGACAGGGAACCCCTCAGCCCCAGCATTTT
CDR3: CAWSVSRQGTPQPQHF

D: -
J: TRBJ1-1
V: TRBV3-1/TRBV3-2
size: -
DNA: TGTGCCAGCAGCCAGACACGGACGGCGAACACTGAAGCTTTCTTT
CDR3: CASSQTRTANTEAFF

D: TRBD1
J: TRBJ1-6
V: TRBV7-2
size: -
DNA: TGTGCCAGCAAGGGGACAGAAAATTCACCCCTCCACTTT
CDR3: CASKGTENSPLHF

D: -
J: TRBJ2-7
V: TRBV29-1
size: -
DNA: TGCAGCGTACCGGGACATGGCCATTACGAGCAGTACTTC
CDR3: CSVPGHGHYEQYF

D: -
J: TRBJ1-5
V: TRBV19
size: -
DNA: TGTGCCAGTAGTATAGATCCTTTGAGCAATCAGCCCCAGCATTTT
CDR3: CASSIDPLSNQPQHF

D: TRBD1
J: TRBJ2-1
V: TRBV9
size: few
DNA: TGTGCCAGCAGCGAGGGACAGGGAGATTACAATGAGCAGTTCTTC
CDR3: CASSEGQGDYNEQFF

D: TRBD1
J: TRBJ1-2
V: TRBV5-1
size: -
DNA: TGCGCCAGCAGCTTGGCTACAGGGGGAGACTATGGCTACACCTTC
CDR3: CASSLATGGDYGYTF

D: -
J: TRBJ2-1
V: TRBV19
size: -
DNA: TGTGCCAGTAGTATAGGGCAGCTATACAATGAGCAGTTCTTC
CDR3: CASSIGQLYNEQFF

D: -
J: TRBJ1-5
V: TRBV5-5
size: -
DNA: TGTGCCAGCAGCTTGGCCGGTGGTGCTTATAGCAATCAGCCCCAGCATTTT
CDR3: CASSLAGGAYSNQPQHF

D: TRBD1
J: TRBJ2-5
V: TRBV9
size: -
DNA: TGTGCCAGCAGCGGAGGGTCCAGGGGGCGAGAGACCCAGTACTTC
CDR3: CASSGGSRGRETQYF

D: -
J: TRBJ1-1
V: TRBV2
size: -
DNA: TGTGCCAGCAGTGGAATCGCAGGATTGAACACTGAAGCTTTCTTT
CDR3: CASSGIAGLNTEAFF

D: TRBD2
J: TRBJ2-1
V: TRBV5-4
size: few
DNA: TGTGCCAGCAGCTTTTCTAGCGGGAGCTACAATGAGCAGTTCTTC
CDR3: CASSFSSGSYNEQFF

D: TRBD1
J: TRBJ1-4
V: TRBV7-8
size: -
DNA: TGTGCCAGCAGCTTAGCCGGGACAGGACGTGGACAAAAACTGTTTTTT
CDR3: CASSLAGTGRGQKLFF

D: TRBD1
J: TRBJ2-2
V: TRBV6-5
size: -
DNA: TGTGCCAGCAGCTTATCGGGACAGGGGCCCGGGGAGCTGTTTTTT
CDR3: CASSLSGQGPGELFF

D: TRBD1
J: TRBJ2-7
V: TRBV29-1
size: -
DNA: TGCAGCTTCCGGGACAGGGGGCTTGAGCAGTACTTC
CDR3: CSFRDRGLEQYF

D: -
J: TRBJ2-5
V: TRBV29-1
size: -
DNA: TGCAGCGTTGAAGGGACAGATCAAGAGACCCAGTACTTC
CDR3: CSVEGTDQETQYF

D: -
J: TRBJ1-5
V: TRBV5-6
size: -
DNA: TGTGCCAGCAGCTCGTTCAGGGGCGATAGCAATCAGCCCCAGCATTTT
CDR3: CASSSFRGDSNQPQHF

D: -
J: TRBJ1-2
V: TRBV7-2
size: -
DNA: TGTGCCAGCAGCTTTTACGGGAATGAAAACTATGGCTACACCTTC
CDR3: CASSFYGNENYGYTF

D: -
J: TRBJ2-7
V: TRBV5-1
size: -
DNA: TGCGCCAGCAGCTCGGGACTCATCGCCTACGAGCAGTACTTC
CDR3: CASSSGLIAYEQYF

D: -
J: TRBJ1-5
V: TRBV2
size: -
DNA: TGTGCCAGCAGTGTGTGGGGACACCAGCCCCAGCATTTT
CDR3: CASSVWGHQPQHF

D: TRBD2
J: TRBJ2-3
V: TRBV28
size: -
DNA: TGTGCCAGCAGTCCCCGCGGGAGCATCCCAGATACGCAGTATTTT
CDR3: CASSPRGSIPDTQYF

D: -
J: TRBJ1-2
V: TRBV6-5
size: -
DNA: TGTGCCAGCAGTTACAGAGATTATGGCTACACCTTC
CDR3: CASSYRDYGYTF

D: -
J: TRBJ1-2
V: TRBV28
size: -
DNA: TGTGCCAGCAGTTCCCCGGATAACTATGGCTACACCTTC
CDR3: CASSSPDNYGYTF

D: -
J: TRBJ2-1
V: TRBV28
size: once
DNA: TGTGCCAGCAGTCGGATCTACAATGAGCAGTTCTTC
CDR3: CASSRIYNEQFF

D: -
J: TRBJ2-7
V: TRBV19
size: few
DNA: TGTGCCAGTAGTGAGCAGGCGGGATCCCCAGGGGGGCAGTACTTC
CDR3: CASSEQAGSPGGQYF

D: TRBD2
J: TRBJ2-7
V: TRBV5-1
size: -
DNA: TGCGCCAGCAACCTACAAGCGGGGGGTCCCGTTTACGAGCAGTACTTC
CDR3: CASNLQAGGPVYEQYF

D: -
J: TRBJ2-2
V: TRBV4-3
size: -
DNA: TGCGCCAGCAGCCAAAGCCTAACCCTAGTCGGGGAGCTGTTTTTT
CDR3: CASSQSLTLVGELFF

D: -
J: TRBJ2-7
V: TRBV7-2
size: -
DNA: TGTGCCAGCAGCCTTAGACCCGGTATGGGGGAAAAGCCCTACGAGCAGTACTTC
CDR3: CASSLRPGMGEKPYEQYF

D: TRBD1
J: TRBJ1-1
V: TRBV7-9
size: -
DNA: TGTGCCAGCAGCTTAGCGGGACAGGGGGGAGTCGTAGCTTTCTTT
CDR3: CASSLAGQGGVVAFF

D: -
J: TRBJ2-2
V: TRBV6-5
size: -
DNA: TGTGCCAGCACCTACTCCGGGAACACCGGGGAGCTGTTTTTT
CDR3: CASTYSGNTGELFF

D: TRBD2
J: TRBJ2-5
V: TRBV29-1
size: -
DNA: TGCAGCGTTGATGTTAGCGGGGGAGAGACCCAGTACTTC
CDR3: CSVDVSGGETQYF